The T cell receptor beta chain described here comes from a study of cytomegalovirus exposure and HLA in healthy donors. Study-wide results and limits: TRBV6-2, TRBV6-3 and some other V segments were unresolvable in 87-base-pair reads. TCR beta chains numbering more than 150 were designated cytomegalovirus-associated.

PCR primers comprised 60 Vbeta and 13 Jbeta primers. The method was immunoSEQ multiplex PCR; TCRdb's version includes in-frame clones alone and lacks a portion of them. The sample lists about 160,000 clones, around 77% occurring once. The germline V and J ends were trimmed by 4 bases and 7 bases, with 16 bases remaining between them. Germline V gene sequence: CDR1 MNHNS, CDR2 SASEGT. The CDR3 totals 14 residues. Regarding this clone: Its antigen is unknown.

The rearrangement links TRBV6-1 to TRBJ1-1; D possibly corresponds to TRBD1 (5 bases). The clonotype was recovered from a woman between 25 and 40 years old in good health and CMV-seronegative. The sample was PBMCs. DNA of the CDR3: TGTGCCAGCAGTGTAGAGAGTTGGACATTTGAAGCTTTCTTT. Amino acid sequence: CASSVESWTFEAFF.